One and the same sample provided the 14 T cell receptor beta chains below, sequenced in a study of shared clonotypes between healthy human individuals. Assay: immunoSEQ multiplex PCR; the TCRdb copy retains only in-frame clones and omits some. The sample includes over a million clones, about three quarters of them seen just once. The sample consisted of memory CD4+ T cells sorted from blood. Subset meaning: CD45RA-negative fraction. These receptors were obtained from a man younger than 35 in good health.

In this sample, this clone turned up once. The chain combines TRBV15 with TRBJ1-3, with D unresolved. The germline gives CDR1 LNHNV, CDR2 YYDKDF (reference sequence). V shed 4 bases and J shed 0 bases, with 10 bases lying between them. This CDR3 comprises 15 residues. In nucleotides, the CDR3 is TGTGCCACCAGCACCCGACAAGGCTCTGGAAACACCATATATTTT. This gives the protein CATSTRQGSGNTIYF. Supplemented by reference TRBV15 and TRBJ1-3, the full variable domain reads DAMVIQNPRYQVTQFGKPVTLSCSQTLNHNVMYWYQQKSSQAPKLLFHYYDKDFNNEADTPDNFQSRRPNTSFCFLDIRSPGLGDTAMYLCATSTRQGSGNTIYFGEGSWLTVV.

The chain recombines TRBV29-1 with TRBJ2-1, with 7 nucleotides matching TRBD1. J was trimmed by 7 bases and V by 6 bases; bases with no gene match: 12. The germline V gene encodes CDR1 SQVTM and CDR2 ANQGSEA. This CDR3 is built from 14 residues. The DNA for the CDR3 is TGCAGCGTGCCGGGACAGATGAATAAGAATGAGCAGTTCTTC. This gives the protein CSVPGQMNKNEQFF.

The V call is TRBV5-1, the J call TRBJ2-7; the D gene is possibly TRBD1 (7 bases). Deletions cut 3 bases from V and 1 base from J, with 29 bases between. In germline, CDR1 is SGHRS, CDR2 YFSETQ. The CDR3 contains 20 residues. CDR3 residues: CASSWSPSGTAGGRSYEQYF. For the CDR3, the DNA is TGCGCCAGCAGCTGGTCACCCTCCGGGACAGCCGGGGGCAGGTCCTACGAGCAGTACTTC. The variable domain in full, completed from reference TRBV5-1 and TRBJ2-7, reads KAGVTQTPRYLIKTRGQQVTLSCSPISGHRSVSWYQQTPGQGLQFLFEYFSETQRNKGNFPGRFSGRQFSNSRSEMNVSTLELGDSALYLCASSWSPSGTAGGRSYEQYFGPGTRLTVT.

Here the CDR3 reads CASSSIAGGPSDEQFF. The CDR3 DNA follows: TGTGCCAGCAGCTCCATAGCGGGAGGGCCCTCCGATGAGCAGTTCTTC. The chain is built from TRBV7-2 and TRBJ2-1; 11 bases agree with TRBD2. The germline V gene encodes CDR1 SGHTA and CDR2 FQGNSA. The trim removed 4 bases at V and 8 bases at J, leaving 10 bases unmatched. The CDR3 is made up of 16 amino acids. The variable domain in full, with the rest retrieved from reference TRBV7-2 and TRBJ2-1, is GAGVSQSPSNKVTEKGKDVELRCDPISGHTALYWYRQSLGQGLEFLIYFQGNSAPDKSGLPSDRFSAERTGGSVSTLTIQRTQQEDSAVYLCASSSIAGGPSDEQFFGPGTRLTVL.

The chain links TRBV27 to TRBJ2-7, with TRBD2 matching over 14 bases. Germline CDR1 and CDR2: MNHEY and SMNVEV (reference sequence). With 4 bases clipped from V and 5 bases from J, the junction kept 1 base outside the gene matches. This CDR3 has 14 amino acids. The CDR3 region is CASSSGLAGDEQYF. The CDR3 coding sequence is TGTGCCAGCAGTTCGGGACTAGCGGGGGACGAGCAGTACTTC.

The chain joins TRBV5-5 to TRBJ1-5; 7 positions agree with TRBD1. CDR1 is SGHKS, CDR2 YYEKEE, per germline (reference sequence). The CDR3 has 18 residues. V dropped 4 bases and J dropped 1; count of bases not matched to a gene: 14. The CDR3 DNA follows: TGTGCCAGCAGCCGGCTTGGAGGGGGCGTTGGAAGCAATCAGCCCCAGCATTTT. It translates to CASSRLGGGVGSNQPQHF.

The gene calls are TRBV28 and TRBJ1-2, with a tentative D call TRBD1 (6 bases). The CDR3 runs 16 residues. The germline gives CDR1 MDHEN, CDR2 SYDVKM. V lost 5 bases and J 8 bases, leaving 24 bases between the germline ends. CDR3 in amino acids: CASSPSDPRGKGGYTF. DNA of the CDR3: TGTGCCAGCAGTCCATCTGATCCCAGGGGAAAGGGGGGCTACACCTTC.

V is TRBV19 and J is TRBJ1-6; 9 positions match TRBD1. Trimming removed 3 bases from V and 9 bases from J; junction bases left unmatched: 9. Per germline, CDR1 LNHDA and CDR2 SQIVND (reference sequence). The CDR3 covers 16 residues. CDR3 sequence (DNA): TGTGCCAGTAGTATGGAGGACAGGGGAAGTAGTTCACCCCTCCACTTT. This codes for CASSMEDRGSSSPLHF.

The V call is TRBV5-1, the J call TRBJ2-7, with a tentative D call TRBD1 (5 bases). This CDR3 comprises 13 residues. Trimming removed 4 bases from V and 5 bases from J, with 13 bases in between. Germline V gives CDR1 SGHRS, CDR2 YFSETQ. The CDR3: CASSVEQVHEQYF. The CDR3 coding sequence is TGCGCCAGCAGCGTGGAACAGGTACACGAGCAGTACTTC.

CDR3 sequence: CASSLRGLAAGTGELFF. In DNA form, the CDR3 reads TGTGCCAGCAGCTTAAGAGGGCTAGCGGCGGGCACCGGGGAGCTGTTTTTT. The rearrangement joins TRBV7-2 to TRBJ2-2, with TRBD2 matching 7 bases. In germline, CDR1 is SGHTA, CDR2 FQGNSA. V lost 2 bases and J lost 4; bases outside the gene matches: 10. The CDR3 totals 17 residues.

This clone came up once. The chain joins TRBV7-2 to TRBJ2-1; D unresolved. This CDR3 comprises 15 residues. Trimming cost V 5 bases and J 1 base, with 12 bases left between them. The V gene's germline CDR1 is SGHTA and CDR2 FQGNSA. The DNA for the CDR3 is TGTGCCAGCAGCCCCCACCGGTTGTCCTACAATGAGCAGTTCTTC. The encoded protein is CASSPHRLSYNEQFF.

The chain employs TRBV28 and TRBJ2-2; D uncertain. Germline CDR1 and CDR2: MDHEN and SYDVKM. V gave up 2 bases and J gave up 6 bases, with 7 bases separating them. This CDR3 has 13 residues. The CDR3 sequence: CASSLVGPGELFF. The DNA of the CDR3 is TGTGCCAGCAGTTTAGTAGGGCCCGGGGAGCTGTTTTTT. Together with reference TRBV28 and TRBJ2-2, the CDR3 gives the full variable domain: DVKVTQSSRYLVKRTGEKVFLECVQDMDHENMFWYRQDPGLGLRLIYFSYDVKMKEKGDIPEGYSVSREKKERFSLILESASTNQTSMYLCASSLVGPGELFFGEGSRLTVL.

This clone was counted between two and nine times. The CDR3 nucleotides read TGTGCCAGCAGCCAAGGTGACAGGTTAGACTCCTACGAGCAGTACTTC. This encodes CASSQGDRLDSYEQYF. This sequence joins TRBV5-6 and TRBJ2-7, with a possible D match to TRBD1 (6 bases). V shed 4 bases and J shed 0 bases, with 17 bases lying between them. CDR3 length: 16 residues. CDR1 SGHDT and CDR2 YYEEEE come from the germline V gene.

The count of this clone is one. The chain combines TRBV5-4 with TRBJ2-5; D might be TRBD2 (5 bases). Trimming took off 3 bases at V and 0 bases at J, with 15 bases between the two ends. Germline loops: CDR1 SGHNT, CDR2 YYREEE (reference sequence). The length of the CDR3 is 16 residues. CDR3 in DNA: TGTGCCAGCAGCTCAGAGGGTAAATCGTACCAAGAGACCCAGTACTTC. It encodes CASSSEGKSYQETQYF.